The 25 T cell receptor beta chains reported below all come from one sample, sequenced in a study of cytomegalovirus exposure and HLA in healthy donors. Primers for the PCR totalled 60 Vbeta and 13 Jbeta. Measured with immunoSEQ multiplex PCR; TCRdb has only the in-frame clones, and not every one. The sample has about 57,000 clones, roughly 84% seen once. Sequencing was done on a sample of PBMCs. The receptors were sampled from a man aged 30 to 45 in good health and CMV-seronegative.

The V and J genes are TRBV4-3 and TRBJ2-1; a weak D match, TRBD1 (5 bases). CDR1 is LGHNA, CDR2 YSLEER, per germline. CDR3 size: 16 residues. Trimming removed 0 bases from V and 4 bases from J, with 13 bases in between. In DNA, the CDR3 is TGCGCCAGCAGCCAAGATCTAGGGGCGCAGTACAATGAGCAGTTCTTC. It codes for CASSQDLGAQYNEQFF.

The V and J genes are TRBV7-3 and TRBJ2-1, with 8 bases aligning to TRBD1. CDR3 length: 15 amino acids. CDR1 is SGHTA, CDR2 FQGTGA, per germline. J gave up 3 bases and V 2 bases, and 3 bases lay outside the gene matches. CDR3 nucleotide sequence: TGTGCCAGCAGCTTAGAGGGACAGGTCTACAATGAGCAGTTCTTC. Encoded protein: CASSLEGQVYNEQFF. The whole variable domain, filled in from reference TRBV7-3 and TRBJ2-1, reads GAGVSQTPSNKVTEKGKYVELRCDPISGHTALYWYRQSLGQGPEFLIYFQGTGAADDSGLPNDRFFAVRPEGSVSTLKIQRTERGDSAVYLCASSLEGQVYNEQFFGPGTRLTVL.

This rearrangement joins TRBV5-1 to TRBJ2-3; 7 bases fit TRBD1. Germline CDR1 SGHRS, CDR2 YFSETQ. The V segment lost 2 bases and the J segment 7 bases; nucleotides outside the gene matches: 7. This CDR3 is built from 14 residues. Here the CDR3 DNA reads TGCGCCAGCAGCTTCGGGACAGACCCTTATACGCAGTATTTT. This translates into CASSFGTDPYTQYF.

Here the CDR3 reads CASSGKSVTAAYEQYF. The DNA for the CDR3 is TGTGCCAGCAGCGGGAAGTCGGTAACGGCGGCTTACGAGCAGTACTTC. The J gene is TRBJ2-7, the V gene TRBV9; D is unresolved. With 3 bases removed from V and 4 bases from J, the gap between germline ends came to 20 bases. The V gene's germline CDR1 is SGDLS and CDR2 YYNGEE. The CDR3 has 16 amino acids.

The chain recombines TRBV6-5 with TRBJ2-3; 7 bases fit TRBD1. V shed 5 bases and J 1 base; nucleotides not matched to a gene: 3. Looked up from germline, CDR1 is MNHEY and CDR2 is SVGAGI. The length of the CDR3 is 14 residues. The CDR3: CASSTGQGTDTQYF. The CDR3, as DNA: TGTGCCAGCAGTACCGGACAGGGCACAGATACGCAGTATTTT.

The chain links TRBV6-6 to TRBJ2-7, with TRBD1 as a possible D gene (6 bases). The CDR3 length is 13 residues. CDR1 is MNHNY, CDR2 SVGAGI, per germline (reference sequence). V was trimmed by 2 bases and J by 6 bases, leaving 11 bases between them. Here the CDR3 reads CASSYASGAEQYF. CDR3 nucleotides: TGTGCCAGCAGTTACGCATCAGGGGCCGAGCAGTACTTC.

The gene calls are TRBV5-4 and TRBJ1-1, with D perhaps TRBD1 (6 bases). V shed 3 bases and J shed 4 bases, with 13 bases lying between them. Germline V gives CDR1 SGHNT, CDR2 YYREEE (reference sequence). This CDR3 spans 14 amino acids. In nucleotides, the CDR3 is TGTGCCAGCAGCTGGGAAGGGGGAAGCACTGAAGCTTTCTTT. Its translation: CASSWEGGSTEAFF.

J is TRBJ1-1 and V is TRBV6-4; 7 bases fit TRBD1. The CDR3 consists of 14 residues. The V segment lost 5 bases and the J segment 1 base; nucleotides outside the gene matches: 4. Per the germline V gene, CDR1 is MRHNA and CDR2 is SNTAGT. The CDR3 protein is CASSPGQKNTEAFF. CDR3 DNA: TGTGCCAGCAGTCCGGGACAGAAGAACACTGAAGCTTTCTTT.

The rearrangement joins TRBV5-3 to TRBJ2-7; D not certain. TRBV5-3 is an ORF, and what it does is uncertain. The CDR3 totals 15 residues. V dropped 2 bases and J dropped 7 bases, with 19 bases sitting between them. CDR3 loop: CARSFPKKLRREQYF. DNA for the CDR3: TGTGCCAGAAGCTTTCCCAAAAAACTCCGTCGGGAGCAGTACTTC.

This chain joins TRBV5-8 and TRBJ1-5; 8 bases agree with TRBD1. Per germline, CDR1 SGHTS and CDR2 YDEGEE. After removal of 4 bases from V and 6 bases from J, the junction contained 9 bases not matched to a gene. This CDR3 contains 15 residues. The DNA for the CDR3 is TGTGCCAGCAGCCCCACAGGGGGAGCGGGTCAGCCCCAGCATTTT. It yields the protein CASSPTGGAGQPQHF. Filled out from reference TRBV5-8 and TRBJ1-5, the complete variable domain reads EAGVTQSPTHLIKTRGQQATLRCSPISGHTSVYWYQQALGLGLQFLLWYDEGEERNRGNFPPRFSGRQFPNYSSELNVNALELEDSALYLCASSPTGGAGQPQHFGDGTRLSIL.

The rearrangement joins TRBV1 to TRBJ2-1; TRBD2 is the table's D call, not checked against the DNA. TRBV1 represents a pseudogene. The CDR3 has 17 residues. The DNA of the CDR3 is TGCACCAGCAGCCAAGATCCGGCTAGCGGGCCTTGGGATGAGCAGTTCTTC. It encodes CTSSQDPASGPWDEQFF.

The genes are TRBV2 and TRBJ2-3, with 10 positions matching TRBD2. The CDR3 covers 16 residues. Germline-derived CDR1 and CDR2 are SNHLY and FYNNEI. Trimming took 4 bases from V and 4 from J; bases not matched to a gene: 8. CDR3 region: CASSGGAGGRADTQYF. The CDR3 nucleotides are TGTGCCAGCAGTGGGGGAGCGGGAGGGCGGGCAGATACGCAGTATTTT.

This clone was detected only once. This rearrangement joins TRBV19 to TRBJ2-1, with D possibly being TRBD1 (5 bases). The germline V and J ends were trimmed by 4 bases and 4 bases, with 14 bases remaining between them. There are 15 residues in the CDR3. From germline, CDR1 is LNHDA and CDR2 SQIVND (reference sequence). The CDR3 nucleotides read TGTGCCAGTAGTACCCAGGGTGGCCTATACAATGAGCAGTTCTTC. This translates into CASSTQGGLYNEQFF.

The chain is built from TRBV5-4 and TRBJ2-7; 7 bases match TRBD1. The V gene end was trimmed by 4 bases and the J gene end by 2 bases; junction bases not matched to a gene: 9. The CDR3 covers 15 residues. Germline values: CDR1 SGHNT, CDR2 YYREEE (reference sequence). This chain's CDR3 is CASSEGTARTYEQYF. CDR3 coding DNA: TGTGCCAGCAGCGAAGGGACAGCTAGAACCTACGAGCAGTACTTC.

The chain links TRBV6-6 to TRBJ2-4; 7 bases agree with TRBD1. The CDR3 extends over 12 amino acids. V was clipped by 6 bases and J by 8 bases; unmatched bases: 4. CDR1 is MNHNY, CDR2 SVGAGI, per germline (reference sequence). The CDR3 coding sequence is TGTGCCAGCAGGACAGGGTTGGACATTCAGTACTTC. Its protein product is CASRTGLDIQYF.

The V and J genes are TRBV5-6 and TRBJ2-5, with D possibly TRBD2 on 5 matching bases. Germline CDR1 and CDR2: SGHDT and YYEEEE. V lost 0 bases and J lost 0, with 12 bases in between. The length of the CDR3 is 16 residues. The CDR3: CASSLARGKYQETQYF. The CDR3, as DNA: TGTGCCAGCAGCTTGGCCCGAGGGAAGTACCAAGAGACCCAGTACTTC.

Comment on this clone: This sample includes further DNA sequences coding for the same CDR3. The gene calls are TRBV9 and TRBJ2-3, with D unresolved. Germline values: CDR1 SGDLS, CDR2 YYNGEE. The CDR3 is 12 residues long. V lost 5 bases and J lost 2, with 6 bases in between. CDR3 in amino acids: CASSLSTDTQYF. CDR3 nucleotide sequence: TGTGCCAGCAGTCTATCCACAGATACGCAGTATTTT.

V gene TRBV4-2 combines with J gene TRBJ1-2; 10 bases fit TRBD1. The CDR3 contains 18 residues. Per the germline V gene, CDR1 is LGHNA and CDR2 is YNFKEQ. The V and J ends lost 4 bases and 4 bases, in that order; junction bases with no gene match: 15. CDR3 sequence (DNA): TGTGCCAGCAGCCTTCGACATGAACCGGGACAGGGGCCCTATGGCTACACCTTC. The encoded protein is CASSLRHEPGQGPYGYTF.

V gene TRBV7-9 combines with J gene TRBJ2-5, with a possible D match to TRBD2 (5 bases). Trimming took off 1 base at V and 0 bases at J, with 6 bases between the two ends. CDR3 size: 14 residues. Germline V gene data show CDR1 as SEHNR and CDR2 as FQNEAQ (reference sequence). The CDR3 protein is CASSLERDQETQYF. In DNA, the CDR3 is TGTGCCAGCAGCTTAGAGAGGGACCAAGAGACCCAGTACTTC.

The chain employs TRBV19 and TRBJ1-6; 7 bases line up with TRBD1. Per germline, CDR1 LNHDA and CDR2 SQIVND (reference sequence). CDR3 length equals 16 residues. The V and J ends lost 5 bases and 8 bases, in that order; junction bases with no gene match: 12. CDR3 DNA sequence: TGTGCCAGTAGTTCCGGGACAGCGTTCTGGGATTCACCCCTCCACTTT. This codes for CASSSGTAFWDSPLHF.

V gene TRBV2 combines with J gene TRBJ2-5, with D possibly TRBD2 on 6 matching bases. The CDR3 runs to 15 residues. Trimming took 4 bases from V and 0 from J, leaving 12 bases between them. In germline, CDR1 is SNHLY, CDR2 FYNNEI. CDR3 sequence (DNA): TGTGCCAGCAGTGGCGGGACTTCGTACCAAGAGACCCAGTACTTC. Residues: CASSGGTSYQETQYF.

The chain has TRBV27 and TRBJ2-7; D may be TRBD1 (5 bases). Germline values: CDR1 MNHEY, CDR2 SMNVEV (reference sequence). The germline V and J ends were trimmed by 4 bases and 0 bases, with 7 bases remaining between them. The CDR3 covers 13 residues. The CDR3 is CASSWGYSYEQYF. The CDR3 DNA reads TGTGCCAGCAGTTGGGGCTACTCCTACGAGCAGTACTTC.

V gene TRBV7-9 combines with J gene TRBJ2-5; maybe TRBD2 (6 bases). The V end was cut by 5 bases, the J end by 5 bases, with 18 bases between. The CDR3 extends over 15 amino acids. Germline CDR1 SEHNR, CDR2 FQNEAQ (reference sequence). DNA for the CDR3: TGTGCCAGCAGCGTCGTGGGCGGGGCCCAGGAGACCCAGTACTTC. Its translation is CASSVVGGAQETQYF.

Here the CDR3 DNA reads TGTGCCAGCACCCTAACAGGGGCCACAGATACGCAGTATTTT. Amino acids: CASTLTGATDTQYF. This chain joins TRBV7-2 and TRBJ2-3, with 7 nucleotides matching TRBD1. The ends lost 7 bases at V and 2 bases at J; junction bases unmatched: 6. Germline values: CDR1 SGHTA, CDR2 FQGNSA. The CDR3 extends over 14 amino acids. Drawing the rest from reference TRBV7-2 and TRBJ2-3, the complete variable domain is GAGVSQSPSNKVTEKGKDVELRCDPISGHTALYWYRQSLGQGLEFLIYFQGNSAPDKSGLPSDRFSAERTGGSVSTLTIQRTQQEDSAVYLCASTLTGATDTQYFGPGTRLTVL.

V and J are TRBV11-2 and TRBJ1-2; D unclear. The germline CDR1 and CDR2 sequences are SGHAT and FQNNGV. Trimming shortened V by 5 bases and J by 8 bases, and 15 bases separated the two germline ends. The CDR3 loop spans 13 amino acids. In DNA, the CDR3 is TGTGCCAGCAGCGGGCAGAAAACGGGGGGCTACACCTTC. It yields the protein CASSGQKTGGYTF. Full variable domain (outside the CDR3, taken from reference TRBV11-2 and TRBJ1-2): EAGVAQSPRYKIIEKRQSVAFWCNPISGHATLYWYQQILGQGPKLLIQFQNNGVVDDSQLPKDRFSAERLKGVDSTLKIQPAKLEDSAVYLCASSGQKTGGYTFGSGTRLTVV.